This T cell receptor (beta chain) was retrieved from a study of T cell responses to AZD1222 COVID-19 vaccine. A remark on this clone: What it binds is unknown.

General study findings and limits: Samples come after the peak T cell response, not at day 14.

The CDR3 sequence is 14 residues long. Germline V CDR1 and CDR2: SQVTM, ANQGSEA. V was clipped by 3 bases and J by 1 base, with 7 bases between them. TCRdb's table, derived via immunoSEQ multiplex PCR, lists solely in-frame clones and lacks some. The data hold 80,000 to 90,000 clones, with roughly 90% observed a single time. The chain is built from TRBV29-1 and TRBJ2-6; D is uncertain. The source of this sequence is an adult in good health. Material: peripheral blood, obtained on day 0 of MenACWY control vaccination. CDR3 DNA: TGCAGCGTTGACGACGCTTCTGGGGCCAACGTCCTGACTTTC. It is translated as CSVDDASGANVLTF.